A selection of T cell receptor beta chains follows, all from one sample in a study of early T cells in non-severe SARS-CoV-2 infection. Each CDR3 protein gets one entry after TCRdb re-called the 5' RACE reads with MiXCR. This sample carries about 33,000 distinct CDR3 sequences, approximately 4.6% of them seen once, and the ten largest clones take roughly 7.7%. Sequencing used whole blood. Receptor source: an adult who was a healthcare worker with PCR-confirmed SARS-CoV-2 infection or an uninfected control (not recorded which). Each CDR3 is given with its conserved first and last residue. The D gene is left open where the match is weak. Rows may omit the clone size; those that give it use once, few, many or a size class.

V,J,size,D,CDR3,DNA
TRBV28,TRBJ2-1,few,TRBD2,CASSFVAGAAGTEQFF,TGTGCCAGCAGTTTTGTAGCGGGGGCCGCCGGGACTGAGCAGTTCTTC
TRBV20-1,TRBJ1-5,many,.,CSAVRDSNQPQHF,TGCAGTGCTGTCCGGGATAGCAATCAGCCCCAGCATTTT
TRBV27,TRBJ2-2,many,.,CASSSPLGGGELFF,TGTGCCAGCAGTTCGCCCCTCGGGGGTGGGGAGCTGTTTTTT
TRBV11-2,TRBJ2-1,many,.,CASSLVELGLEQFF,TGTGCCAGCAGCTTGGTCGAACTTGGGCTTGAGCAGTTCTTC
TRBV3-1,TRBJ2-1,few,.,CASSPLGQYNEQFF,TGTGCCAGCAGCCCCCTAGGACAGTACAATGAGCAGTTCTTC
TRBV18,TRBJ1-1,.,.,CASLLTGVMNTEAFF,TGTGCCAGCTTATTGACAGGCGTAATGAACACTGAAGCTTTCTTT
TRBV5-4,TRBJ2-7,many,.,CASSLAGTYEQYF,TGTGCCAGCAGCTTGGCAGGGACATACGAGCAGTACTTC
TRBV18,TRBJ2-1,many,TRBD2,CASSPLAGSLDEQFF,TGTGCCAGCTCACCTCTAGCGGGTTCCCTCGATGAGCAGTTCTTC
TRBV7-2,TRBJ2-3,many,.,CASSLNPNTDTQYF,TGTGCCAGCAGCTTAAATCCAAACACAGATACGCAGTATTTT
TRBV28,TRBJ1-6,many,.,CASQGTYNSPLHF,TGTGCCAGTCAGGGGACCTATAATTCACCCCTCCACTTT
TRBV14,TRBJ1-1,.,.,CASSQVLGAGTEAFF,TGTGCCAGCAGCCAAGTTCTCGGGGCCGGGACTGAAGCTTTCTTT
TRBV5-1,TRBJ2-7,many,.,CASSLEIRGDEQYF,TGCGCCAGCAGCTTGGAGATTAGGGGCGACGAGCAGTACTTC